Listed below are T cell receptor beta chains from one sample, sequenced in a study of beta chain features in type 1 diabetes. Sequencing used immunoSEQ multiplex PCR; TCRdb keeps in-frame clones, though not all of them. The data contain about 620,000 clones, around a sixth of them seen just once; the ten biggest clones take up approximately 0.087%. What was sequenced was naive CD4+ T cells from blood. All receptors come from a man aged 18 to 35 in good health. Each CDR3 is given with its conserved first and last residue. The D gene is left open where the match is weak. Clone size is stated in some rows and not others, as once, few, many or a class when expanded.

v_gene	abundance	j_gene	d_gene	CDR3nt	CDR3aa
TRBV6-6	.	TRBJ2-7	.	TGTGCCATCAGTCACCAGACAGATACCTACGAGCAGTACTTC	CAISHQTDTYEQYF
TRBV4-1	.	TRBJ2-3	.	TGCGCCAGCAGGCCCGGCGGGCCTCGTAGCACAGATACGCAGTATTTT	CASRPGGPRSTDTQYF
TRBV7-2	.	TRBJ2-1	TRBD2	TGTGCCAGCAGCCTAGGGCTAGCGGGAACTAATGAGCAGTTCTTC	CASSLGLAGTNEQFF
TRBV27	.	TRBJ1-2	.	TGTGCCAGCAGTTTCAGGGAGAACTATGGCTACACCTTC	CASSFRENYGYTF
TRBV28	few	TRBJ1-2	TRBD1	TGTGCCAGCAGTTTCCTGTTCTCAATACCACCGGGACAGGTTAACTATGGCTACACCTTC	CASSFLFSIPPGQVNYGYTF
TRBV6-6	once	TRBJ2-1	TRBD2	TGTGCCAGCAGTTACTCGAGAGGTAGCGGGGTGGATGAGCAGTTCTTC	CASSYSRGSGVDEQFF
TRBV20-1	few	TRBJ2-7	.	TGCAGTGCTAGACGCTACGAGCAGTACTTC	CSARRYEQYF
TRBV7-2	.	TRBJ1-5	.	TGTGCCAGCAGCGCCGTTAATAGCAATCAGCCCCAGCATTTT	CASSAVNSNQPQHF
TRBV6-1	.	TRBJ2-1	TRBD2	TGTGCCAGCAAAAGCGGGGCTAGCGGGAACAATGAGCAGTTCTTC	CASKSGASGNNEQFF
TRBV5-1	few	TRBJ2-7	TRBD1	TGCGCCAGCAGCTTAGGGACAGGGAGGGACGAGCAGTACTTC	CASSLGTGRDEQYF
TRBV28	.	TRBJ2-7	.	TGTGCCAGCGCCCGGGACCTCTCCTACGAGCAGTACTTC	CASARDLSYEQYF
TRBV15	.	TRBJ1-2	TRBD1	TGTGCCACCAGACGCCCGGGACAGGGTCATTATGGCTACACCTTC	CATRRPGQGHYGYTF
TRBV15	few	TRBJ2-5	.	TGTGCCACCAGCAGTAGATTGGAAAGTCAAGAGACCCAGTACTTC	CATSSRLESQETQYF
TRBV29-1	.	TRBJ1-5	TRBD1	TGCAGCGTGGCAACAGGGGGAGGGCAGCCCCAGCATTTT	CSVATGGGQPQHF
TRBV10-3	.	TRBJ1-6	.	TGTGCCATCAGTGAGTCGAATGGGGGTTATAATTCACCCCTCCACTTT	CAISESNGGYNSPLHF
TRBV11-2	few	TRBJ2-3	.	TGTGCCAGCAGCAGAAATGCGGGTAGCACAGATACGCAGTATTTT	CASSRNAGSTDTQYF
TRBV5-6	.	TRBJ2-5	.	TGTGCCAGCAGCTTGGTGGGGGTAGAGACCCAGTACTTC	CASSLVGVETQYF
TRBV6-5	.	TRBJ2-2	TRBD1	TGTGCCAGCACCCAGGGGGTTTTCGGGGAGCTGTTTTTT	CASTQGVFGELFF
TRBV5-6	.	TRBJ1-2	.	TGTGCCAGCAGGGCCAAGGCGGGGTATGGCTACACCTTC	CASRAKAGYGYTF
TRBV28	few	TRBJ2-7	.	TGTGCCAGCAGTTTCTGGATTGGCCTTTCAGGGGCAAACTACGAGCAGTACTTC	CASSFWIGLSGANYEQYF
TRBV18	few	TRBJ1-2	.	TGTGCCAGCTCAGTTACAGTGGAACACTATGGCTACACCTTC	CASSVTVEHYGYTF
TRBV18	.	TRBJ1-1	.	TGTGCCAGCTCAGCCATGGGGAACACTGAAGCTTTCTTT	CASSAMGNTEAFF
TRBV9	.	TRBJ2-7	TRBD2	TGTGCCAGCAGCTCCGGGACTAGCGGGGTTGACGAGCAGTACTTC	CASSSGTSGVDEQYF
TRBV27	few	TRBJ2-1	.	TGTGCCAGCAGTCCTCAATTAAGCAATGAGCAGTTCTTC	CASSPQLSNEQFF
TRBV5-4	.	TRBJ1-2	TRBD1	TGTGCCAGCAGCCGACAGGGAGACTATGGCTACACCTTC	CASSRQGDYGYTF